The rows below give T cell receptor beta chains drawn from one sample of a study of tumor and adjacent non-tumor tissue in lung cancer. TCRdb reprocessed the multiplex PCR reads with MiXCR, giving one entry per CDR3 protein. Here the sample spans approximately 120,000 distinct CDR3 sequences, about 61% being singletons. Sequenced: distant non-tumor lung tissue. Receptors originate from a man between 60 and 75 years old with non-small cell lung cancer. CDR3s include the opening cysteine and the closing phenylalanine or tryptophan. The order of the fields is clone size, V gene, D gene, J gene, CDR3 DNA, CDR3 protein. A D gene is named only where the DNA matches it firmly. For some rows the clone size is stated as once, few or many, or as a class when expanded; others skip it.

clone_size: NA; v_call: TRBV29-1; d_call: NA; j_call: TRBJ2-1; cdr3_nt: TGCAGCGGAGTGGGCAGAGGATCATACAATGAGCAGTTCTTC; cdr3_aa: CSGVGRGSYNEQFF
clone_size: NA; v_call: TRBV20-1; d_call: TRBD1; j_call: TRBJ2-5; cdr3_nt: TGCAGTGCCCCGGGACAGCAAGAGACCCAGTACTTC; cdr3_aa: CSAPGQQETQYF
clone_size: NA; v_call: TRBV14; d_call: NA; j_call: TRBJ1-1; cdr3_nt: TGCGCCAGCGAATCAACAGCCGACGGGGGGAGCACTGAACCTCTCTTT; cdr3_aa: CASESTADGGSTEPLF
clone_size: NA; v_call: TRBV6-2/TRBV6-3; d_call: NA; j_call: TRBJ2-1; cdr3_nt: TGTGCCAGTAGCACCCCGATAATAGTGGCGGACAATGAGCAGTTCTTC; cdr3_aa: CASSTPIIVADNEQFF
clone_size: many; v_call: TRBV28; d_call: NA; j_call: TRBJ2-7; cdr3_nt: TGTGCCAGCAGCACCGCACGAGGATCCTACGAGCAGTACTTC; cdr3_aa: CASSTARGSYEQYF
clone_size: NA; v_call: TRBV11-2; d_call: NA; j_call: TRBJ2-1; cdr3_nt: TGTGCTAGCAGCTTATCGGCGGGTACGCCAAGCAATGAGCAGCTCTTC; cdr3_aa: CASSLSAGTPSNEQLF
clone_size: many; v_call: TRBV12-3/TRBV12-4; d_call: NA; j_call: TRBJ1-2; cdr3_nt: TGTGCCAGCAGTCCCCCCTCCGAGGGAGATGGCTACACCTTC; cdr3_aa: CASSPPSEGDGYTF
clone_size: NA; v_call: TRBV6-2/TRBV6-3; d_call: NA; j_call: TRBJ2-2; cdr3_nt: TGTGCCAACGGCCATCCCACCGGGGAGCTGTTTTTT; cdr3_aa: CANGHPTGELFF
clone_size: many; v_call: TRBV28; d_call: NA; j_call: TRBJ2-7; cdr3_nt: TGTGCCAGCAGTTTACGACGGAGTAGCTCCTACGAGCAGTACTTC; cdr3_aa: CASSLRRSSSYEQYF
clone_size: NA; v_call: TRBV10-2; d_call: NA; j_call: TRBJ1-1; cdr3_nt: TGTCCCAGCCTGGGCCTCTGGACTGAAGCTTTCTTT; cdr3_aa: CPSLGLWTEAFF
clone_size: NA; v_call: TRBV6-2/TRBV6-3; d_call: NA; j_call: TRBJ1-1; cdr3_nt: TGTGCCAGCAGACATCCCACGAACACTGAAGCTTTCTTT; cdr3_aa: CASRHPTNTEAFF
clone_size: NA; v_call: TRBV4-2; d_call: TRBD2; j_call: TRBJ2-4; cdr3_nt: TGTGCCAGCAGCCAAGCGCAGGCTAGCGGATCGTTAGCCAGTAGCATTCAGTACTTC; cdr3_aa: CASSQAQASGSLASSIQYF
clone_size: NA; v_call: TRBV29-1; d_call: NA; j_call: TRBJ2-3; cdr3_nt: TGCAGCGTATACACAAAAACAGATACGCAGTATTTT; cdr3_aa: CSVYTKTDTQYF
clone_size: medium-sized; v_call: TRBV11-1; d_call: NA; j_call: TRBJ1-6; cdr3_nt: TGTGCCAGCAGCCCGGACACGTTGTCACCCCTCCACTTT; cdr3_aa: CASSPDTLSPLHF
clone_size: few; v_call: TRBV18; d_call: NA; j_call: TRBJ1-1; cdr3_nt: TGTGCCAGCTCACCACCGAGTAGGCAGACCAACACTGAAGCTTTCTTT; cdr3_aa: CASSPPSRQTNTEAFF
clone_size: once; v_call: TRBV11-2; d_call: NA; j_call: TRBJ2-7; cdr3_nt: TGTGCCAGTAGCTTTTACGGAGCCTTCGAGCAGTACTTC; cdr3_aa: CASSFYGAFEQYF
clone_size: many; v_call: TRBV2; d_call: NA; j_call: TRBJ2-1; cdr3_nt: TGTGCCAGCAGCCCTCAAGGCGTCGCGGCAGAGCAGTTCTTC; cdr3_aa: CASSPQGVAAEQFF
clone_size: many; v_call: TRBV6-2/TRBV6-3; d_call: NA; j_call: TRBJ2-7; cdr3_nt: TGTGCCAGCAGACGCGGGGGCGCCTACGAGCAGTACTTC; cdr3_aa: CASRRGGAYEQYF
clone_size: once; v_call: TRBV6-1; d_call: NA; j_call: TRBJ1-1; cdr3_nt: TGTGCCAGCATTAACGTGGGCGGTGACACAGAAGCTTTCTTT; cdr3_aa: CASINVGGDTEAFF
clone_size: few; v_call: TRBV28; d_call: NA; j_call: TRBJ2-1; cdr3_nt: TGTGCCAGCAGTCGGACCCATAACCCGGGGGAGCAGTTCTTC; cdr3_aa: CASSRTHNPGEQFF
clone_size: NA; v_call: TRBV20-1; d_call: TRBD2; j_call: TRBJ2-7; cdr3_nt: TGTAGTGTTTCCTCGGGACTAGCGGGACCTACCCCACTCGACGAGCAGTACTTC; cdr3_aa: CSVSSGLAGPTPLDEQYF
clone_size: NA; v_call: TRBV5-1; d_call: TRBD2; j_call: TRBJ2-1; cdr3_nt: TGCACCAGCAGCGCCTTAGCGGGAGTCTACAATGAGCAGTTCTTC; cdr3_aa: CTSSALAGVYNEQFF
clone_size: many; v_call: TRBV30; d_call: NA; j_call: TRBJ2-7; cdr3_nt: TGTGCCTGGAGTGTATCGGCCTTCTACGAGCAGTACTTC; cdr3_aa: CAWSVSAFYEQYF
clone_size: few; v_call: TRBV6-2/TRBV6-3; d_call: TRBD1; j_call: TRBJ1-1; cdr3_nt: TGTGCCAACAGTTGCCCCCAGACAGGGGGCAGAGGGCGCATCCGAGCTTTCTTT; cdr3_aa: CANSCPQTGGRGRIRAFF
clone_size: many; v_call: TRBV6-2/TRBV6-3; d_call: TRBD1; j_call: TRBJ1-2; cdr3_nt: TGTGCCAGCAGCCACCCGGGACAGGGCCGTGACTACACCTTC; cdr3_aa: CASSHPGQGRDYTF
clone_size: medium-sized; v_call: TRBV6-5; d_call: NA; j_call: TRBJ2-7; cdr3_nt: TGTGCCAGCAGTTACTGCCAAGGTCGCACTTGCGAGCAGTACTTC; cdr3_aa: CASSYCQGRTCEQYF
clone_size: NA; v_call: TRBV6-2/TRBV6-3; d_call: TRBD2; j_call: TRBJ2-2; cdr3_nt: TGTGCCAGCGGACTAGCGGGGGGGCCCACAGTGGAGCTGTTTTTT; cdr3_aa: CASGLAGGPTVELFF
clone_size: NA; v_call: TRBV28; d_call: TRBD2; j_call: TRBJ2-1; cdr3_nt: TGTGCCAGCAGTCCCATTAGCGGGAGAGACAATGAGCAGTTCTTC; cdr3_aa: CASSPISGRDNEQFF
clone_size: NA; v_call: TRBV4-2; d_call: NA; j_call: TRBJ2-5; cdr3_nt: TGTCCCAGCAGCCAAGGGGATCAGCCTCAAGAGACCCAGTACTTC; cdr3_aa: CPSSQGDQPQETQYF
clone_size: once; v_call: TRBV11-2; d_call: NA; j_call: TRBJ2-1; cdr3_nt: TGTGCCAGCAGTTCAGCGGTAAGCTACAATGAGCAGATCTTC; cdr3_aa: CASSSAVSYNEQIF
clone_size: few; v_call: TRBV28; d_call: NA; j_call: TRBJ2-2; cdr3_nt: TGTGTCAGCAGTTTGTTAGTCAACACCGGGGAGCTGTTTTTT; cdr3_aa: CVSSLLVNTGELFF
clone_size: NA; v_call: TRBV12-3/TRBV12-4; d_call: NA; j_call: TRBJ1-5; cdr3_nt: TGTGCCAGCAGTCATACCCCCCAGCCCCAACATTTT; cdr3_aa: CASSHTPQPQHF
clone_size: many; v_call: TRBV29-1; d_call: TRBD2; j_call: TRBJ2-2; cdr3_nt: TGCAGCGTTGAAGGGATTGGGACTAGCGGAACCGGGGAGCTGTTTTTT; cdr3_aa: CSVEGIGTSGTGELFF
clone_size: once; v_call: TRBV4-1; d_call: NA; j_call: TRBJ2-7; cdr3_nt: TGCGCCAGTAGCCATGCTGAGGTGGGAGTGGCTCAGAAGCAGTACTTC; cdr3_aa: CASSHAEVGVAQKQYF
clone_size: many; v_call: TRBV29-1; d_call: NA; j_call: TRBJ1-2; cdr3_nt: TGCAGCATCGGACTACTGGGTGGCTACACCTTC; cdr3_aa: CSIGLLGGYTF
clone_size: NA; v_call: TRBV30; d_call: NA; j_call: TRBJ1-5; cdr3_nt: TGTGTCTGGAGTCCGGGGACACACCAGCCCCAGCATTTT; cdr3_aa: CVWSPGTHQPQHF
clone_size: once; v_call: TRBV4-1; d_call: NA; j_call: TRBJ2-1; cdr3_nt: TGCGTCATCAGCCAAGTTGAAGGGCGAACGGACAATGAGCTGTTCTTC; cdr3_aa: CVISQVEGRTDNELFF
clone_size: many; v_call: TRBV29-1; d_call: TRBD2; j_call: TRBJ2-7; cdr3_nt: TGCAGCGTTGTGGGACTAGCAATTCCCTACGAGCAGTACTTC; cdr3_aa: CSVVGLAIPYEQYF
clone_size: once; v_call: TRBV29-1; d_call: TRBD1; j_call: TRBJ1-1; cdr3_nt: TGCAGTGGACAGGATCGGAACACTGAAGCTTTCTTT; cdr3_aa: CSGQDRNTEAFF
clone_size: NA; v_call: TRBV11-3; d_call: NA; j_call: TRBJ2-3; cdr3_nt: TGTGCTAACAGCTTAAGCACCGGGATTGGCACAGATACGCAGTATTTT; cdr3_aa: CANSLSTGIGTDTQYF
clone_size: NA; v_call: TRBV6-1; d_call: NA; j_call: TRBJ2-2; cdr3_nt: TGCGCCAGCAGTGGACACCGGGGCAGATACACCGGGGAGCTGTTTTTT; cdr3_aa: CASSGHRGRYTGELFF
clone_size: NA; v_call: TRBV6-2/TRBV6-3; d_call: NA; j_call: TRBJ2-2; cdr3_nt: TGTGCTAGCAGTGACCCAGAGTGGGCGGAGCTGTTTTTT; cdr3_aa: CASSDPEWAELFF
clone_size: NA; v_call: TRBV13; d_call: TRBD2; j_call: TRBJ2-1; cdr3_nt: TGTTCCAGCGGTAACGGACTAGCGGTTTACAATGAGCAGCTCTTC; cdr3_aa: CSSGNGLAVYNEQLF
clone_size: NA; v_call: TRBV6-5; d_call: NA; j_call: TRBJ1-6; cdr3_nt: TGTGCCAGCAGTTACTCGAAGCTAGGGGTCAATTTACCCCTCCACTTT; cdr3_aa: CASSYSKLGVNLPLHF